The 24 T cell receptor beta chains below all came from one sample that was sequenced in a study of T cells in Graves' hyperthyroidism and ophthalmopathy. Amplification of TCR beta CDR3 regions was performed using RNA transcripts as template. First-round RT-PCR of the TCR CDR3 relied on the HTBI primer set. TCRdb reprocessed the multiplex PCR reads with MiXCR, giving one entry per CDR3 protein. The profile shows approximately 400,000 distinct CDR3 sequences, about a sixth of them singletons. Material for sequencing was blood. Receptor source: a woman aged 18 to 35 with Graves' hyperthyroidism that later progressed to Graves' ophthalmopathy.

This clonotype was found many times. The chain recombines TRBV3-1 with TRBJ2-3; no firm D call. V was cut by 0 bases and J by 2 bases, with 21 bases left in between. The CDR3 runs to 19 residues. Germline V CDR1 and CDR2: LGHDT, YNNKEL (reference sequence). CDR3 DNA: TGTGCCAGCAGCCAAGAAAAGGGTGCGGCGCTCCCCTACACAGATACGCAGTATTTT. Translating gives CASSQEKGAALPYTDTQYF.

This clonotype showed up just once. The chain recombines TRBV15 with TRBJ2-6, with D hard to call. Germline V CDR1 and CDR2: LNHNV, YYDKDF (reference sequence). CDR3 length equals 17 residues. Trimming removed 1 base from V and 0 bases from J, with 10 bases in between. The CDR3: CATSRGPLGSGANVLTF. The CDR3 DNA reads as TGTGCCACCAGCAGAGGACCCCTGGGCTCTGGGGCCAACGTCCTGACTTTC.

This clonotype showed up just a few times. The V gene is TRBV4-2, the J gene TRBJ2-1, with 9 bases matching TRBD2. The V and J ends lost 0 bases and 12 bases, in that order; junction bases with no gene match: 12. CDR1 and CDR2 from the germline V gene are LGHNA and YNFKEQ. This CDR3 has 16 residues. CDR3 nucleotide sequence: TGTGCCAGCAGCCAAGACCTAGCGGGGTTTGAGAGGGGGCAGTTCTTC. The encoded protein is CASSQDLAGFERGQFF.

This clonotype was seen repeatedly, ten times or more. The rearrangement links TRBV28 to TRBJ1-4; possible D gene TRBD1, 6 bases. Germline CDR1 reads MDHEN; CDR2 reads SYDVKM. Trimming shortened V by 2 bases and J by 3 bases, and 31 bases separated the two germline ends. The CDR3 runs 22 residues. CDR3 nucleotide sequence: TGTGCCAGCAGTTTAGGGGTGCTCGGAGACAGGAGACCTGAAGGATCTAATGAAAAACTGTTTTTT. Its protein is CASSLGVLGDRRPEGSNEKLFF.

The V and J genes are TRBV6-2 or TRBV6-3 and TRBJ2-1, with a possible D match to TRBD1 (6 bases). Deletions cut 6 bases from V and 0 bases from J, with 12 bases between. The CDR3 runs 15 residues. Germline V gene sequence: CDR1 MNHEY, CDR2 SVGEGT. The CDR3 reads CASRRRDTSYNEQFF. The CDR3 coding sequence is TGTGCCAGCAGACGCCGGGACACCTCCTACAATGAGCAGTTCTTC.

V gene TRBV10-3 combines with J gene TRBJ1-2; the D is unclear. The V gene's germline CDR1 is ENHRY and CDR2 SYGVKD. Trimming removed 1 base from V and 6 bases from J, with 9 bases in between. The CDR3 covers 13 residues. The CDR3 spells CAISEYGNDGYTF. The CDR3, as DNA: TGTGCCATCAGTGAGTACGGGAATGATGGCTACACCTTC.

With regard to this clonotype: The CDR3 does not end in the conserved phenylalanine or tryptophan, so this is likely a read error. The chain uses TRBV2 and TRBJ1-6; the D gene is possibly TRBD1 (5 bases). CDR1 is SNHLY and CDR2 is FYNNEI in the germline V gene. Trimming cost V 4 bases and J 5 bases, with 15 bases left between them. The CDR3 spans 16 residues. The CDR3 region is CASSGGGRRDNSPLHS. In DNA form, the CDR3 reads TGTGCCAGCAGTGGGGGGGGACGCCGGGATAATTCACCCCTCCACTCT.

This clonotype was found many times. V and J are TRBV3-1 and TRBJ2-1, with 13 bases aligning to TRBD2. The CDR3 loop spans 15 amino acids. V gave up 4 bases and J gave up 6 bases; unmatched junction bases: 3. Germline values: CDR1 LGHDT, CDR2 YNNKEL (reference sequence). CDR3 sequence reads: CASSRTSGRGNEQFF. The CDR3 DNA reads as TGTGCCAGCAGCCGGACTAGCGGGAGAGGCAATGAGCAGTTCTTC.

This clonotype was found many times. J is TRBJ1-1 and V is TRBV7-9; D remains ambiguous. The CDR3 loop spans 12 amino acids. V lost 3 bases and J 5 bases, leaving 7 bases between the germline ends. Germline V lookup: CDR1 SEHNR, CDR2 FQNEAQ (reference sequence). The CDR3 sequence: CASSFLGTEAFF. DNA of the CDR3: TGTGCCAGCAGCTTCCTAGGTACTGAAGCTTTCTTT.

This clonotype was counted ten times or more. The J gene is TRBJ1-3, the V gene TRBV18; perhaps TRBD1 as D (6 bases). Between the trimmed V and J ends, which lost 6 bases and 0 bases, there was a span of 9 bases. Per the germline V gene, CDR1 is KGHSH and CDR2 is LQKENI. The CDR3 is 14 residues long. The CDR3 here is CASSQQGSGNTIYF. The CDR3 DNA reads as TGTGCCAGCTCTCAACAGGGCTCTGGAAACACCATATATTTT. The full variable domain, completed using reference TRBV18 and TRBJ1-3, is NAGVMQNPRHLVRRRGQEARLRCSPMKGHSHVYWYRQLPEEGLKFMVYLQKENIIDESGMPKERFSAEFPKEGPSILRIQQVVRGDSAAYFCASSQQGSGNTIYFGEGSWLTVV.

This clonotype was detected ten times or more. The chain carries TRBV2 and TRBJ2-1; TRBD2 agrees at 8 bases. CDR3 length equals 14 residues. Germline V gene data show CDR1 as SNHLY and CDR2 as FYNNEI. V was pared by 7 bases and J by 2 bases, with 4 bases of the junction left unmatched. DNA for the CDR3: TGTGCCAGCACTCGGGAGGGGGCCTACAATGAGCAGTTCTTC. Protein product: CASTREGAYNEQFF.

DNA for the CDR3: TGTGCCAGCAGTCCCAAGGGGGGCGTAGGTAGCAATCAGCCCCAGCATTTT. Translated, it gives CASSPKGGVGSNQPQHF. The chain is built from TRBV6-1 and TRBJ1-5, with D possibly matching TRBD1 (6 bases). The germline V gene encodes CDR1 MNHNS and CDR2 SASEGT. V was pared by 5 bases and J by 0 bases, with 17 bases between. The CDR3 has 17 amino acids.

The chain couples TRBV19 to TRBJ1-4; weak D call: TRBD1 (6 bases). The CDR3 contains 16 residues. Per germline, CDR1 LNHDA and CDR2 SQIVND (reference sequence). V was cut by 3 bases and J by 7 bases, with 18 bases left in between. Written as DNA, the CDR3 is TGTGCCAGTAGTATCCCCCGACAGGATGGGGGTGAAAAACTGTTTTTT. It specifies CASSIPRQDGGEKLFF.

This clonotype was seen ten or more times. In nucleotides, the CDR3 is TGTGCCAGCAGCTCTAATCTCAGACAGGGAATTTTAACAGATACGCAGTATTTT. It translates to CASSSNLRQGILTDTQYF. The V gene is TRBV28, the J gene TRBJ2-3, with 7 bases fitting TRBD1. Trimming took 6 bases from V and 3 from J; bases not matched to a gene: 18. The germline gives CDR1 MDHEN, CDR2 SYDVKM. The CDR3 spans 18 residues.

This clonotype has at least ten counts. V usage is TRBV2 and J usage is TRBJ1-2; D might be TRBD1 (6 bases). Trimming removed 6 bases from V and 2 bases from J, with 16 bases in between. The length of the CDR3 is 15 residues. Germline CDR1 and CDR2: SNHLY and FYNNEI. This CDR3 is CASRGGGLLNYGYTF. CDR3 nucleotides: TGTGCCAGCAGGGGGGGCGGGCTGCTGAACTATGGCTACACCTTC.

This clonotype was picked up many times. CDR3 in DNA: TGCAGTGCCCTCAGGAGGGGATCTTACAATGAGCAGTTCTTC. Its translation: CSALRRGSYNEQFF. This rearrangement joins TRBV20-1 to TRBJ2-1, with D perhaps TRBD2 (6 bases). CDR3 length: 14 amino acids. Germline V gives CDR1 DFQATT, CDR2 SNEGSKA (reference sequence). Between the trimmed V and J ends, which lost 6 bases and 4 bases, there was a span of 16 bases.

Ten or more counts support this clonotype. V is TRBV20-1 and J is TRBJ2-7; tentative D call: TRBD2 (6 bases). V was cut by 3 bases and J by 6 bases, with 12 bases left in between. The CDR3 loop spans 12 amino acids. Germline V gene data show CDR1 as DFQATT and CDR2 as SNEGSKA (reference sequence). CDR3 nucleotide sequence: TGCAGTGCTAGGGTGACTAGATTCGAGCAGTACTTC. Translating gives CSARVTRFEQYF.

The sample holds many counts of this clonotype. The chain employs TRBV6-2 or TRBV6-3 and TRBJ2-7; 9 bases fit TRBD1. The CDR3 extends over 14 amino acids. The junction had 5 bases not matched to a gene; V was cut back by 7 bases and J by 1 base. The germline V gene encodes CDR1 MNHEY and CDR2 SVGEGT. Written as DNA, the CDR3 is TGTGCCAGCACCGACAGGGGGGGATCCTACGAGCAGTACTTC. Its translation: CASTDRGGSYEQYF.

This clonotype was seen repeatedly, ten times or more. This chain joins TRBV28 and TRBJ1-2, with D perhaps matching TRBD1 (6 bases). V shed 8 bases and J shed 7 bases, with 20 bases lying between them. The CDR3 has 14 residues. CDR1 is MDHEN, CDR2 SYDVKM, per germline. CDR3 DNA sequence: TGTGCCAGCGGAAGGGGGGGCGCGTCCAGTGGCTACACCTTC. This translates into CASGRGGASSGYTF.

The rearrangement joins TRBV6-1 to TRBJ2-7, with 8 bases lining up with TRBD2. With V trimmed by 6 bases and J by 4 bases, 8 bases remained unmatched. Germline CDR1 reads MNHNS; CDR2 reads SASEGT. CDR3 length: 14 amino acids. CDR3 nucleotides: TGTGCCAGCAGCCCGGGACTAGATGGGTACGAGCAGTACTTC. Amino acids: CASSPGLDGYEQYF.

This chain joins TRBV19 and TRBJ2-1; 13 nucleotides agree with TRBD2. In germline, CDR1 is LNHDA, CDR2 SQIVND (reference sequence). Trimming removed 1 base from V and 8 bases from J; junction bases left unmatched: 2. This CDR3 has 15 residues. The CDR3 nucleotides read TGTGCCAGTAGTATAGGGACTAGCGGGAGCTATGAGCAGTTCTTC. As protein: CASSIGTSGSYEQFF.

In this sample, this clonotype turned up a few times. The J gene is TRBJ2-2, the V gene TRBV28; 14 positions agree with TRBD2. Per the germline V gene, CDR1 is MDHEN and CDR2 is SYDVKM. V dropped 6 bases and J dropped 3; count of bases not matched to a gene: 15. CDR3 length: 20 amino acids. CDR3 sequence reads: CASSRPRLAGGPLDTGELFF. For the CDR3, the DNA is TGTGCCAGCAGCCGCCCGCGACTAGCGGGAGGGCCCCTGGACACCGGGGAGCTGTTTTTT.

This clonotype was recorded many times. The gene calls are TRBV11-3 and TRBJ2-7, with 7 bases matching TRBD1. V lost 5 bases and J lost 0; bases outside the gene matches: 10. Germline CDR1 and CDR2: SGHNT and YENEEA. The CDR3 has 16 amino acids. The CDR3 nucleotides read TGTGCCAGCAGCACACCGGGACAGTGCACCTCCTACGAGCAGTACTTC. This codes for CASSTPGQCTSYEQYF.

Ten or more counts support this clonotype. Written as DNA, the CDR3 is TGCGCCAGCAGCATGGGCCGGGACTTCAGCTCCTACGAGCAGTACTTC. Encoded protein: CASSMGRDFSSYEQYF. V usage is TRBV5-1 and J usage is TRBJ2-7, with D tentatively TRBD2 (6 bases). V was clipped by 4 bases and J by 0 bases, with 17 bases between them. The length of the CDR3 is 16 residues. Germline CDR1 SGHRS, CDR2 YFSETQ.